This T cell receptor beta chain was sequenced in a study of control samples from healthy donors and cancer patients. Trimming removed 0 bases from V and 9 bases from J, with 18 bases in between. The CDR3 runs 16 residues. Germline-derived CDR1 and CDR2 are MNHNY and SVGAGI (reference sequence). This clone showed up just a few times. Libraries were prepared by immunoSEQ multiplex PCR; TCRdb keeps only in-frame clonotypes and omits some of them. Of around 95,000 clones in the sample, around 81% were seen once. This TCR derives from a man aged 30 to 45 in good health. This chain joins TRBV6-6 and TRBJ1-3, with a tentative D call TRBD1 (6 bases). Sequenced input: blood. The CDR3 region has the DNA TGTGCCAGCAGTTACTCTACTGGCAGGGGAAGTGGCACCATATATTTT. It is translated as CASSYSTGRGSGTIYF.